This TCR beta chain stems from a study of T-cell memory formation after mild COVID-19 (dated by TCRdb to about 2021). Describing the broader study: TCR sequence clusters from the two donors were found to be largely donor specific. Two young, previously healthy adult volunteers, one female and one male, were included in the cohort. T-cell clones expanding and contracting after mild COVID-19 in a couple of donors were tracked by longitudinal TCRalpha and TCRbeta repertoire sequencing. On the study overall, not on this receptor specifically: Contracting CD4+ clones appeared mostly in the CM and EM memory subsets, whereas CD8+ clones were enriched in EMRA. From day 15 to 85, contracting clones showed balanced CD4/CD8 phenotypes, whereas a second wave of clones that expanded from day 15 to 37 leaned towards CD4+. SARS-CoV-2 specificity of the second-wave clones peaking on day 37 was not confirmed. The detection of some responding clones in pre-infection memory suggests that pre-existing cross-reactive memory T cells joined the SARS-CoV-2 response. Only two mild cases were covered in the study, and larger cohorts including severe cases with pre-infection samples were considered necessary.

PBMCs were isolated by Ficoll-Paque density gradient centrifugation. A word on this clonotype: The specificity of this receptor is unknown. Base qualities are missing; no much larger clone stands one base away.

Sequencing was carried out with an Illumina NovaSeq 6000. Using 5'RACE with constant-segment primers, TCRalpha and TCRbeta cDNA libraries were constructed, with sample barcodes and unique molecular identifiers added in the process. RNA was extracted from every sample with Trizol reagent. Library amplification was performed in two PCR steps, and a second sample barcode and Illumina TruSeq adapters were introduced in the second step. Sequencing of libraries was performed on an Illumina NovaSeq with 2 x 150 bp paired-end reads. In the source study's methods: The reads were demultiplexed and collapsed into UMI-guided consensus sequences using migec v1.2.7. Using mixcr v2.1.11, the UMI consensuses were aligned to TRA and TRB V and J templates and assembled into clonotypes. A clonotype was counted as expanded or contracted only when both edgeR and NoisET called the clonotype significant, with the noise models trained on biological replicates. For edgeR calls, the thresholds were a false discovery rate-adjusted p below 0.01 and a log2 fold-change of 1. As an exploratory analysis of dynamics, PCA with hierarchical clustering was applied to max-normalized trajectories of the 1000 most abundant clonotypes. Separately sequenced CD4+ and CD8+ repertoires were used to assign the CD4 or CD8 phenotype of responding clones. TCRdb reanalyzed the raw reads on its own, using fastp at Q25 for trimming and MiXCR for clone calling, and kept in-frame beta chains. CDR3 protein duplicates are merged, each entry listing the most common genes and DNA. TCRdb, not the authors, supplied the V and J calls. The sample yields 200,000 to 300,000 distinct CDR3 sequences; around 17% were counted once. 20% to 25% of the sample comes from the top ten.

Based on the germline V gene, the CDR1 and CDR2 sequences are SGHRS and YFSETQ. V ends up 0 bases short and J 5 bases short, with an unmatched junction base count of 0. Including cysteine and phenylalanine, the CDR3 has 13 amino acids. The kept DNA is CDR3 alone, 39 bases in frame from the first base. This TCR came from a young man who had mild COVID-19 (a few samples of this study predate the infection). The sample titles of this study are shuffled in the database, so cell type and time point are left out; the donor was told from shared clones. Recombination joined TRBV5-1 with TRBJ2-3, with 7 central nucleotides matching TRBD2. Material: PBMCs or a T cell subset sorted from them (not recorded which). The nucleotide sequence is TGCGCCAGCAGCTTGGAGCGGGGAGATACGCAGTATTTT. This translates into CASSLERGDTQYF.